This is a list of T cell receptor beta chains from one sample in a study of T cells in Graves' hyperthyroidism and ophthalmopathy. One entry per CDR3 protein, called by TCRdb with MiXCR from the multiplex PCR reads. The sample includes about 700,000 distinct CDR3 sequences, 14% of them seen just once. Material for sequencing was blood. These TCRs come from a woman aged 18-35 years with Graves' hyperthyroidism. Both conserved end residues are part of each CDR3. The D gene is left open where the match is weak. Not all rows give a size; the values are once, few, many and, for expanded clones, a class.

V,J,D,size,CDR3,DNA
TRBV19,TRBJ2-1,TRBD2,few,CASSMVGLAVSSYNEQFF,TGTGCCAGTAGTATGGTGGGCCTAGCGGTCTCATCCTACAATGAGCAGTTCTTC
TRBV11-2,TRBJ2-1,TRBD2,many,CASRSIAGGIVYEQFF,TGTGCCAGCAGGTCGATAGCGGGAGGGATAGTGTATGAGCAGTTCTTC
TRBV20-1,TRBJ2-5,TRBD1,many,CSASGQGADGSQETQYF,TGCAGTGCTAGCGGACAGGGGGCCGACGGATCTCAAGAGACCCAGTACTTC
TRBV7-3,TRBJ2-5,TRBD2,-,CASSLMGLALETQYF,TGTGCCAGCAGCTTAATGGGACTAGCCCTTGAGACCCAGTACTTC
TRBV13,TRBJ2-3,-,many,CASSTKAGPDTQYF,TGTGCCAGCAGCACTAAGGCAGGACCAGATACGCAGTATTTT
TRBV10-2,TRBJ2-7,-,many,CASSDGATRQYF,TGCGCCAGCAGTGATGGCGCTACGAGGCAGTACTTC
TRBV10-3,TRBJ2-2,-,-,CAISESVRHTGELFF,TGTGCCATCAGTGAGAGTGTCAGACACACCGGGGAGCTGTTTTTT
TRBV6-2/TRBV6-3,TRBJ2-2,-,-,CASSYYNRRSGELFF,TGTGCCAGCAGTTACTACAACAGACGGTCCGGGGAGCTGTTTTTT
TRBV27,TRBJ2-7,TRBD2,many,CASSVIAGASYEQYF,TGTGCCAGCAGTGTGATAGCGGGAGCCTCCTACGAGCAGTACTTC
TRBV9,TRBJ2-7,-,-,CASSPSGDLVTYEQYF,TGTGCCAGCAGCCCCTCCGGGGATCTGGTGACCTACGAGCAGTACTTC
TRBV11-2,TRBJ1-3,TRBD1,few,CASSPGGRRSGNTIYF,TGTGCCAGCAGCCCAGGGGGACGTAGGTCTGGAAACACCATATATTTT
TRBV10-3,TRBJ2-1,-,-,CAISPGDYNEQFF,TGTGCCATCAGTCCAGGGGACTACAATGAGCAGTTCTTC
TRBV20-1,TRBJ2-7,TRBD1,many,CSAREHPPTGAYEQYF,TGCAGTGCTAGAGAGCACCCTCCGACAGGGGCCTACGAGCAGTACTTC
TRBV7-9,TRBJ2-1,TRBD2,once,CASSVRLAGLYNEQFF,TGTGCCAGCAGCGTGCGACTAGCGGGCCTATACAATGAGCAGTTCTTC
TRBV27,TRBJ2-6,-,once,CASGTWTGANVLTF,TGTGCCAGCGGGACGTGGACTGGGGCCAACGTCCTGACTTTC
TRBV7-8,TRBJ2-7,TRBD2,few,CASSLGTSGDYEQYF,TGTGCCAGCAGCTTAGGGACTAGCGGAGATTACGAGCAGTACTTC
TRBV19,TRBJ1-5,-,-,CASSLLTYSNQPQHF,TGTGCCAGTAGTCTTCTCACTTATAGCAATCAGCCCCAGCATTTT
TRBV3-1,TRBJ2-1,TRBD2,-,CASSPWTSGREGQFF,TGTGCCAGCAGCCCGTGGACTAGCGGGAGGGAGGGGCAGTTCTTC
TRBV6-2/TRBV6-3,TRBJ1-5,-,many,CASSYSTPRKPNQPQHF,TGTGCCAGCAGTTACTCGACTCCCCGAAAGCCAAATCAGCCCCAGCATTTT
TRBV28,TRBJ1-1,-,many,CAARASGGLATEAFF,TGTGCCGCTAGGGCGAGCGGAGGTTTGGCCACTGAAGCTTTCTTT